Shown below are 9 T cell receptor beta chains from a single sample sequenced in a study of T cells in women clearing cervical HPV infection. Assay used: immunoSEQ multiplex PCR; TCRdb lists only in-frame clones, some missing. This repertoire includes around 30,000 clones. The sequenced sample consisted of blood buffy coat. The source of these receptors is a woman between 18 and 70 years old with a cervical HPV16 infection that either progressed to CIN3+ or cleared (not recorded which).

In the case of this clone: Read data end 3 residues before the CDR3 end; the end is taken from the germline J gene. The chain couples TRBV7-6 to TRBJ2-5; 9 positions agree with TRBD2. CDR1 and CDR2 (germline): SGHVS, FNYEAQ. CDR3 size: 14 residues. CDR3 protein: CASSLSRTSETQYF. The CDR3 bases that were read are TGTGCCAGCAGCTTAAGCCGGACTAGCGAAACC.

As regards this clone: The CDR3 end falls 3 residues outside the read, so it is completed with the germline J gene. The rearrangement joins TRBV30 to TRBJ2-7; 7 bases agree with TRBD1. J was trimmed by 0 bases and V by 0 bases; bases with no gene match: 8. Germline values: CDR1 GTSNPN, CDR2 SVGIG (reference sequence). The CDR3 length is 16 residues. CDR3 bases read: TGTGCCTGGAGTGTAGGGAGCACAGGGGCCTCCTACGAG. Its protein product is CAWSVGSTGASYE. The entire CDR3 protein reads CAWSVGSTGASYEQYF.

As for this clone: The read ends 3 residues shy of where the CDR3 ends; the end is completed using the germline J gene. V is TRBV7-2 and J is TRBJ1-5; D might be TRBD1 (5 bases). This CDR3 contains 15 residues. Trimming removed 2 bases from V and 5 bases from J, with 13 bases in between. Germline V lookup: CDR1 SGHTA, CDR2 FQGNSA. CDR3 DNA, as far as it was read: TGTGCCAGCAGCTTATATCCTGAGGGGTATCAGCCC. It specifies CASSLYPEGYQP. The CDR3 as a whole reads CASSLYPEGYQPQHF.

Turning to this clone: The sequenced fragment ends 3 residues before the CDR3 boundary, so the rest is inferred from the germline J gene. This chain links TRBV20-1 with TRBJ2-5; 14 nucleotides match TRBD2. V was pared by 6 bases and J by 0 bases, with 6 bases of the junction left unmatched. The V gene's germline CDR1 is DFQATT and CDR2 SNEGSKA (reference sequence). This CDR3 is 16 amino acids long. CDR3 DNA, as far as it was read: TGCAGTGCCCGTCGACTAGCGGGGGGGGACCAAGAGACC. It encodes CSARRLAGGDQET. The CDR3, in full, reads CSARRLAGGDQETQYF.

For this clone: The sequence runs out 3 residues before the end of the CDR3; the remainder is reconstructed from the germline J gene. The chain uses TRBV18 and TRBJ2-7, with 9 bases identical to TRBD2. Looked up from germline, CDR1 is KGHSH and CDR2 is LQKENI. V was pared by 1 base and J by 6 bases, with 7 bases of the junction left unmatched. The CDR3 runs to 15 residues. CDR3 bases read: TGTGCCAGCTCACCACAATCGGGACTAGCCGGCGAG. This gives the protein CASSPQSGLAGE. Given in full, the CDR3 is CASSPQSGLAGEQYF.

Notes on this clone: The read ends 3 residues before the CDR3 terminus; that terminus is restored from the germline J gene. The chain uses TRBV6-1 and TRBJ2-5, with 9 positions matching TRBD1. Trimming cost V 2 bases and J 4 bases; bases outside gene matches: 8. The germline gives CDR1 MNHNS, CDR2 SASEGT. There are 16 residues in the CDR3. The covered CDR3 bases are TGTGCCAGCAGTGAATTCACGGGACAGGGAGGAGAGACC. Translating it yields CASSEFTGQGGET. The full CDR3 reads CASSEFTGQGGETQYF.

Points on this clone: The read comes to an end 3 residues before the CDR3 does, leaving the germline J gene to fill in the end. The V call is TRBV19, the J call TRBJ1-2, with a possible D match to TRBD1 (5 bases). The CDR3 is 13 residues long. Germline V gives CDR1 LNHDA, CDR2 SQIVND (reference sequence). V was cut by 6 bases and J by 6 bases, with 14 bases left in between. The DNA read from the CDR3 is TGTGCCAGTAGGGTACAGGAATTTGATGGC. Translation: CASRVQEFDG. The complete CDR3 sequence is CASRVQEFDGYTF.

Worth noting for this clone: The missing CDR3 end, 3 residues past where the read stops, is filled in from the germline J gene. The V gene is TRBV6-1, the J gene TRBJ1-1; 8 bases are a match to TRBD1. The trim removed 3 bases at V and 4 bases at J, leaving 7 bases unmatched. The CDR3 loop spans 15 amino acids. Germline lookup yields CDR1 MNHNS and CDR2 SASEGT. CDR3 bases read: TGTGCCAGCAGTGAGGGGACAGGAGGATCCACTGAA. Translated, it gives CASSEGTGGSTE. The full CDR3 protein reads CASSEGTGGSTEAFF.

On this clone itself: Read data end 3 residues before the CDR3 end; the end is taken from the germline J gene. Other DNA sequences in the same sample also yield this CDR3. J is TRBJ2-7 and V is TRBV12-5, with TRBD1 matching 10 bases. Germline CDR1 reads LGHNT; CDR2 reads FRNRAP. The trim removed 1 base at V and 0 bases at J, leaving 3 bases unmatched. CDR3 length: 16 residues. The sequenced CDR3 bases are TGTGCTAGTGGTTTGGCAGGGGACAGGGGCTCCTACGAG. This sequence encodes CASGLAGDRGSYE. The full CDR3 sequence reads CASGLAGDRGSYEQYF. The entire variable domain, with the rest obtained from reference TRBV12-5 and TRBJ2-7, is as follows: DARVTQTPRHKVTEMGQEVTMRCQPILGHNTVFWYRQTMMQGLELLAYFRNRAPLDDSGMPKDRFSAEMPDATLATLKIQPSEPRDSAVYFCASGLAGDRGSYEQYFGPGTRLTVT.